A single sample gave rise to the 7 T cell receptor beta chains below, sequenced in a study of blood T cell repertoires in COVID-19. Profiling relied on immunoSEQ multiplex PCR, and the TCRdb table lists in-frame clones only, not all of them. Here the sample spans roughly 380,000 clones, 80% to 90% being singletons. The sequenced material came from PBMCs or T cells enriched from blood (not recorded which). Receptors were obtained from a man aged 25 to 40 who had recovered from COVID-19.

This clone was seen only a few times. The rearrangement joins TRBV6-5 to TRBJ1-2; 8 nucleotides match TRBD1. Germline values: CDR1 MNHEY, CDR2 SVGAGI. The J segment lost 3 bases and the V segment lost 6 bases, leaving 3 bases of the junction unmatched. This CDR3 contains 13 residues. The CDR3 region is CASRMTGDYGYTF. The CDR3 coding sequence is TGTGCCAGCAGAATGACAGGGGACTATGGCTACACCTTC.

V gene TRBV14 combines with J gene TRBJ2-4, with 8 bases that match TRBD1. The V gene's germline CDR1 is SGHDN and CDR2 FVKESK. This CDR3 has 15 amino acids. V was clipped by 4 bases and J by 12 bases; unmatched bases: 14. DNA of the CDR3: TGTGCCAGCAGCCCGGAGGGCAGGGGGCCAGGGACTCAGTACTTC. This encodes CASSPEGRGPGTQYF. Looking up the rest from reference TRBV14 and TRBJ2-4 gives the full variable domain: EAGVTQFPSHSVIEKGQTVTLRCDPISGHDNLYWYRRVMGKEIKFLLHFVKESKQDESGMPNNRFLAERTGGTYSTLKVQPAELEDSGVYFCASSPEGRGPGTQYFGAGTRLSVL.

The rearrangement uses TRBV9 and TRBJ1-1; TRBD1 agrees at 8 bases. Germline V gene data show CDR1 as SGDLS and CDR2 as YYNGEE. The CDR3 is made up of 14 amino acids. Unmatched junction bases numbered 2, after V lost 4 bases and J lost 0 bases. DNA for the CDR3: TGTGCCAGCAGCAGACAGGGGATGAACACTGAAGCTTTCTTT. This encodes CASSRQGMNTEAFF. Looking up the rest from reference TRBV9 and TRBJ1-1 gives the full variable domain: DSGVTQTPKHLITATGQRVTLRCSPRSGDLSVYWYQQSLDQGLQFLIQYYNGEERAKGNILERFSAQQFPDLHSELNLSSLELGDSALYFCASSRQGMNTEAFFGQGTRLTVV.

The V gene is TRBV2, the J gene TRBJ2-7; TRBD2 is a possible D gene (6 bases). This CDR3 is built from 13 residues. CDR1 is SNHLY and CDR2 is FYNNEI in the germline V gene. The V and J ends lost 6 bases and 4 bases respectively, with 13 bases between them. The CDR3 region is CASREGGGYEQYF. CDR3 nucleotide sequence: TGTGCCAGCAGGGAGGGCGGAGGATACGAGCAGTACTTC.

This chain connects TRBV4-3 to TRBJ1-1; tentatively, D is TRBD1 (5 bases). The V and J ends lost 1 base and 5 bases respectively, with 14 bases between them. Looked up from germline, CDR1 is LGHNA and CDR2 is YSLEER. The CDR3 contains 15 residues. The CDR3 coding sequence is TGCGCCAGCAGCCAAGTGGTCTGGGGCAGGACTGAAGCTTTCTTT. It specifies CASSQVVWGRTEAFF.

The chain has TRBV30 and TRBJ1-2; no clear D. V was cut by 4 bases and J by 7 bases, with 13 bases left in between. Germline V gives CDR1 GTSNPN, CDR2 SVGIG (reference sequence). There are 12 residues in the CDR3. This chain's CDR3 is CAWIHPTTGYTF. The CDR3 DNA reads as TGTGCCTGGATTCACCCGACAACTGGCTACACCTTC.

This clone was counted only a few times. This CDR3 is also generated by other DNA sequences in the sample. The CDR3 loop is CAIRQGAGNTEAFF. The DNA for the CDR3 is TGTGCCATCAGACAGGGGGCGGGGAACACTGAAGCTTTCTTT. The chain joins TRBV10-3 to TRBJ1-1, with 9 bases aligning to TRBD1. Trimming took 6 bases from V and 1 from J; bases not matched to a gene: 3. The CDR3 spans 14 residues. From germline, CDR1 is ENHRY and CDR2 SYGVKD.